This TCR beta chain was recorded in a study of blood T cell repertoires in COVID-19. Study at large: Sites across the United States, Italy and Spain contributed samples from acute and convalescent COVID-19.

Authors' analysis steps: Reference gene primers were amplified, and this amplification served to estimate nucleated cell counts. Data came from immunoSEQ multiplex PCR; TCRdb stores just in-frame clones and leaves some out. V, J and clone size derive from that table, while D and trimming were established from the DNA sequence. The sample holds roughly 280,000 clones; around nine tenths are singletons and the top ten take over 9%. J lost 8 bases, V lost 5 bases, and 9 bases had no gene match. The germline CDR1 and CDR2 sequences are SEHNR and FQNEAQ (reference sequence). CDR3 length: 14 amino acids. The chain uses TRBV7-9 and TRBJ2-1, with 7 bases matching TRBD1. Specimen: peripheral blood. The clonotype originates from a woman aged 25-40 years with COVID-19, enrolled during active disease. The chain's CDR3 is CASSLTGLSDEQFF. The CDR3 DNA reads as TGTGCCAGCAGCCTGACAGGGCTTTCTGATGAGCAGTTCTTC. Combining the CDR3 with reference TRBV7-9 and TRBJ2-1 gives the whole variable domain DTGVSQNPRHKITKRGQNVTFRCDPISEHNRLYWYRQTLGQGPEFLTYFQNEAQLEKSRLLSDRFSAERPKGSFSTLEIQRTEQGDSAMYLCASSLTGLSDEQFFGPGTRLTVL.